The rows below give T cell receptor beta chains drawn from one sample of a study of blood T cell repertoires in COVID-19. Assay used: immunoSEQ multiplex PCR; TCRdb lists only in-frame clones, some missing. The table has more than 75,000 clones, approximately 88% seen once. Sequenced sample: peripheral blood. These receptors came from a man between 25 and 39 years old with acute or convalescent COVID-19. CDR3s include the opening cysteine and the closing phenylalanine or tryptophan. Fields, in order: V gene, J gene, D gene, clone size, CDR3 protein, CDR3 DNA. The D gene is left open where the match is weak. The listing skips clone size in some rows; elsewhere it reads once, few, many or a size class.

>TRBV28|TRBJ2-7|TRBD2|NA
CASSLLGGKTYEQYF
TGTGCCAGCAGTTTACTCGGGGGGAAAACCTACGAGCAGTACTTC
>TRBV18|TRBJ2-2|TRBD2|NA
CASSPPSTSGNTGELFF
TGTGCCAGCTCACCACCCAGCACTAGCGGAAACACCGGGGAGCTGTTTTTT
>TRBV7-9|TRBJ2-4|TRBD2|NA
CASSPRTSGKNIQYF
TGTGCCAGCAGCCCGAGGACTAGCGGAAAAAACATTCAGTACTTC
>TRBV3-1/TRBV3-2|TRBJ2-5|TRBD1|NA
CASTRQGAETQYF
TGTGCCAGCACCCGACAGGGGGCAGAGACCCAGTACTTC
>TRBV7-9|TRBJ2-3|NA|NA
CASSSLIVTQYF
TGTGCCAGCAGCTCTTTAATAGTTACGCAGTATTTT
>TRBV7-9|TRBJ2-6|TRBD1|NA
CASTGRTGTSGANVLTF
TGTGCCAGCACCGGACGGACAGGGACCTCTGGGGCCAACGTCCTGACTTTC
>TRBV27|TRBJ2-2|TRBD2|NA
CASSFRRLAERGTGELFF
TGTGCCAGCAGTTTTCGGAGACTAGCGGAAAGGGGCACCGGGGAGCTGTTTTTT
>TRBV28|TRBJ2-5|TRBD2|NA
CASSSRTSDQETQYF
TGTGCCAGCAGTTCGCGGACTAGCGACCAAGAGACCCAGTACTTC
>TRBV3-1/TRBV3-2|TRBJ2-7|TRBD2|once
CASRKAGRPYEQYF
TGTGCCAGCAGAAAAGCGGGACGGCCCTACGAGCAGTACTTC
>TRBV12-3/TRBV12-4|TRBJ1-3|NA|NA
CASSFQSGNTIYF
TGTGCCAGCAGTTTTCAATCTGGAAACACCATATATTTT
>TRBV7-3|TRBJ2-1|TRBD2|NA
CASSLTGLAGTPNEQFF
TGTGCCAGCAGCTTAACAGGGCTAGCGGGAACTCCCAATGAGCAGTTCTTC
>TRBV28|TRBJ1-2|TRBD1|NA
CASSSSGTGGHRHYGYTF
TGTGCCAGCAGTTCCTCCGGGACAGGGGGACACCGCCACTATGGCTACACCTTC
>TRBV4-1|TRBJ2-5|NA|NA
CASSLTLTSRETQYF
TGCGCCAGCAGCCTAACTCTGACTAGTAGGGAGACCCAGTACTTC
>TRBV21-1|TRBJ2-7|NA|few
CASSKEVRGPYEQYF
TGTGCCAGCAGCAAAGAGGTCAGGGGGCCCTACGAGCAGTACTTC
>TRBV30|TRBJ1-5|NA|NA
CAWSGQTYSNQPQHF
TGTGCCTGGAGTGGGCAAACGTATAGCAATCAGCCCCAGCATTTT
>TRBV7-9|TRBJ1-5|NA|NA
CASSFPGDQPQHF
TGTGCCAGCAGCTTCCCAGGGGACCAGCCCCAGCATTTT
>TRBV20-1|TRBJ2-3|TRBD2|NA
CSASTSGAGYTQYF
TGCAGTGCTAGTACTAGCGGGGCTGGGTATACGCAGTATTTT
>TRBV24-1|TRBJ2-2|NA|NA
CATSDLGGATGELFF
TGTGCCACCAGTGATTTGGGGGGGGCCACCGGGGAGCTGTTTTTT
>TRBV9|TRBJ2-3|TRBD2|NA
CASSEARTSGDTQYF
TGTGCCAGCAGCGAGGCGCGGACTAGCGGGGATACGCAGTATTTT
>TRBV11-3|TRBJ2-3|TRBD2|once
CASSFSGSSTDTQYF
TGTGCCAGCAGCTTTAGCGGGTCTAGCACAGATACGCAGTATTTT
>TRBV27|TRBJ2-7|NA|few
CAIGRGIPYEQYF
TGTGCCATCGGAAGAGGTATTCCTTACGAGCAGTACTTC
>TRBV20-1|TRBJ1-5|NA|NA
CSASAGIGNQPQHF
TGCAGTGCTAGTGCAGGGATTGGCAATCAGCCCCAGCATTTT
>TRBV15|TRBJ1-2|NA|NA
CATSRVGGSRGYTF
TGTGCCACCAGCAGAGTTGGAGGGAGTAGGGGCTACACCTTC
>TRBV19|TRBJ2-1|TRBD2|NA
CASSPTSSSYNEQFF
TGTGCCAGTAGCCCGACTAGCTCCTCCTACAATGAGCAGTTCTTC
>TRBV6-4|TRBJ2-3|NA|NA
CASSKHGASGTDTQYF
TGTGCCAGCAGTAAACACGGAGCTTCGGGCACAGATACGCAGTATTTT
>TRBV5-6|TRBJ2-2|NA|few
CASSLAGNTGELFF
TGTGCCAGCAGCTTGGCCGGGAACACCGGGGAGCTGTTTTTT
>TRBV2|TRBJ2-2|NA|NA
CASSEGFGKSGTGELFF
TGTGCCAGCAGTGAGGGCTTTGGCAAGTCTGGCACCGGGGAGCTGTTTTTT
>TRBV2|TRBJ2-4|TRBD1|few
CASSPGPTGVKNIQYF
TGTGCCAGCAGCCCGGGGCCCACAGGGGTCAAAAACATTCAGTACTTC
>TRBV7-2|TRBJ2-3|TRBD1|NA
CASSSRGQGGTDTQYF
TGTGCCAGCAGCTCGAGGGGACAGGGAGGCACAGATACGCAGTATTTT
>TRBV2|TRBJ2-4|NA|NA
CASSESPLTQRTYIQYF
TGTGCCAGCAGTGAAAGTCCATTAACTCAAAGGACATACATTCAGTACTTC
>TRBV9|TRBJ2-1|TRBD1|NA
CASSVVRAGGRGEQFF
TGTGCCAGCAGCGTAGTCAGGGCAGGGGGTAGGGGTGAGCAGTTCTTC
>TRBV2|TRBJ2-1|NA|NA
CASSGGSYNEQFF
TGTGCCAGCAGTGGCGGCTCCTACAATGAGCAGTTCTTC
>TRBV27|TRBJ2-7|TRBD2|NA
CASSLSHPDIGGEQYF
TGTGCCAGCAGTTTATCGCATCCGGACATCGGGGGGGAGCAGTACTTC
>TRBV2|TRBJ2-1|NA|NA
CASSAPQFF
TGTGCCAGCAGTGCCCCACAGTTCTTC
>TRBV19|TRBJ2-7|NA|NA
CASSKGLQRTYEQYF
TGTGCCAGTAGTAAAGGACTCCAGAGAACCTACGAGCAGTACTTC
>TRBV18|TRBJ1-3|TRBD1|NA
CASSQTGGENTIYF
TGTGCCAGCTCACAAACAGGGGGCGAAAACACCATATATTTT
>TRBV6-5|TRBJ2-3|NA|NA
CASSRRQEADTQYF
TGTGCCAGCAGTCGCCGACAGGAGGCAGATACGCAGTATTTT
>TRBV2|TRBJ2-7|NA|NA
CASTQDSSYEQYF
TGTGCCAGCACCCAGGACAGTTCCTACGAGCAGTACTTC
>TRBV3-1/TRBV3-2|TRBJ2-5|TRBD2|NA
CASSQGTGGPSETQYF
TGTGCCAGCAGCCAGGGAACGGGAGGGCCCTCGGAGACCCAGTACTTC